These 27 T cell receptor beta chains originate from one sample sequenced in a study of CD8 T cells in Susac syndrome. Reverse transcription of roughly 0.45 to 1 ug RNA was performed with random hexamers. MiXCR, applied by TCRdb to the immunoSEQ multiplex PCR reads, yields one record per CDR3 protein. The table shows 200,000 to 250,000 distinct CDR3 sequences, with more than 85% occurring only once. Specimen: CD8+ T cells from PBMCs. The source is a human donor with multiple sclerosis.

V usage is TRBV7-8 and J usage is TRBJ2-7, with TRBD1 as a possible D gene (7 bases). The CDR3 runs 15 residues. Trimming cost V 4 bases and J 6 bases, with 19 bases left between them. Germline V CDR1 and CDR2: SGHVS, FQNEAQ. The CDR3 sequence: CASSSSATGRPEQYF. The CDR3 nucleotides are TGTGCCAGCAGCTCTTCGGCGACAGGGAGGCCCGAGCAGTACTTC.

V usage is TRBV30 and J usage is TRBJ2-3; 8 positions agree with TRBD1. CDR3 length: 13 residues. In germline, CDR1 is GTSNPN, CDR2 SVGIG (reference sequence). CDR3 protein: CAWGDRTTDTQYF. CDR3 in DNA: TGTGCTTGGGGGGACAGGACCACAGATACGCAGTATTTT.

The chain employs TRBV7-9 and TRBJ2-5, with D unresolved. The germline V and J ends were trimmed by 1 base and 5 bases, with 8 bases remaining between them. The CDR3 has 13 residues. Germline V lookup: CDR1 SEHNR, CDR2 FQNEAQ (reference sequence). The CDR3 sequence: CASSLVPTETQYF. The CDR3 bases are TGTGCCAGCAGCTTAGTCCCGACCGAGACCCAGTACTTC.

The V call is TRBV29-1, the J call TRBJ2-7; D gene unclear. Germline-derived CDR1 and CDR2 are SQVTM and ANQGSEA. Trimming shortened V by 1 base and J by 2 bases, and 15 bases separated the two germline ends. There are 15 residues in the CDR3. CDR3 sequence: CSVEVRGDTTYEQYF. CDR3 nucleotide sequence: TGCAGCGTTGAAGTCCGTGGAGACACCACCTACGAGCAGTACTTC.

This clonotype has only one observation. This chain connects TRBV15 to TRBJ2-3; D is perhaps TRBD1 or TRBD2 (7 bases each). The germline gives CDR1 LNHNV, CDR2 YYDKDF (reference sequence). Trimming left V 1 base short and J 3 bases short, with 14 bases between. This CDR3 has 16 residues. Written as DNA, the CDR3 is TGTGCCACCAGCAGAGGGCAGGGGGGGGAGACAGATACGCAGTATTTT. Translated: CATSRGQGGETDTQYF.

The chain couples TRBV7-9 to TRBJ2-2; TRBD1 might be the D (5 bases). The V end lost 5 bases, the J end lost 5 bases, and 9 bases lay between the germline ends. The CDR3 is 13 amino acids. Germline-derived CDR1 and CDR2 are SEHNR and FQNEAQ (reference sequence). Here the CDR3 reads CASSIPGTGELFF. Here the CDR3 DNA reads TGTGCCAGCAGCATACCAGGGACCGGGGAGCTGTTTTTT.

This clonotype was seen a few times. The CDR3 nucleotides are TGTGCCAGCAGTTCCGGGACAGGGAATTCACCCCTCCACTTT. Its translation is CASSSGTGNSPLHF. V and J are TRBV2 and TRBJ1-6, with TRBD1 identical over 9 bases. Trimming at V came to 5 bases and at J to 7 bases, leaving 3 bases not matched to a gene. This CDR3 is built from 14 residues. Germline CDR1 SNHLY, CDR2 FYNNEI.

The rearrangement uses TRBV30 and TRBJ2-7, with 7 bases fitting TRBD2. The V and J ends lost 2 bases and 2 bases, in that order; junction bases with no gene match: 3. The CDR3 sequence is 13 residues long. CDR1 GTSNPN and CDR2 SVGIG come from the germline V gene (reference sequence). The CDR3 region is CAWSSGTPYEQYF. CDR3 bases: TGTGCCTGGAGTAGCGGGACCCCCTACGAGCAGTACTTC.

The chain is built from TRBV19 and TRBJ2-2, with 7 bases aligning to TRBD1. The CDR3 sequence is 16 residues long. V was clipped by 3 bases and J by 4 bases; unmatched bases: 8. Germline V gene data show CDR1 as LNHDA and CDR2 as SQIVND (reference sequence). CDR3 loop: CASSIFETGLTGELFF. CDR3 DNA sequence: TGTGCCAGTAGTATTTTTGAGACAGGGCTCACCGGGGAGCTGTTTTTT. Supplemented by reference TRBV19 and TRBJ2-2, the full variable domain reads DGGITQSPKYLFRKEGQNVTLSCEQNLNHDAMYWYRQDPGQGLRLIYYSQIVNDFQKGDIAEGYSVSREKKESFPLTVTSAQKNPTAFYLCASSIFETGLTGELFFGEGSRLTVL.

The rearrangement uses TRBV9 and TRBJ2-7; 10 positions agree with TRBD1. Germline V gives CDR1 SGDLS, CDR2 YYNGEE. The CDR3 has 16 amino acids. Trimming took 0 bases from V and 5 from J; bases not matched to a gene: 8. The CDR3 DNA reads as TGTGCCAGCAGCGTAGGGCCGGGACAGGGGCTGGACGAGCAGTACTTC. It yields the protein CASSVGPGQGLDEQYF.

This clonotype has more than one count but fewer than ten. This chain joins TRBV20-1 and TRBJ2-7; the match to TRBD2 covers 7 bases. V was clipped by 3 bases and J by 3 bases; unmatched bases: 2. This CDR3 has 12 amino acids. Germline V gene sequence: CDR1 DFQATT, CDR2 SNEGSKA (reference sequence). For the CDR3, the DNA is TGCAGTGCTAGTGGCGGGAGCTACGAGCAGTACTTC. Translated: CSASGGSYEQYF.

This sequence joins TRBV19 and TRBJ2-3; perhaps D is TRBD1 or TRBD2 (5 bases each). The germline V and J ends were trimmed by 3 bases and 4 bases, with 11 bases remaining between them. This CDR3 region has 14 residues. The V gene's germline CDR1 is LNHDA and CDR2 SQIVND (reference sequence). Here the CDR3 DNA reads TGTGCCAGTAGTATCAAGAGGGGTGCAGATACGCAGTATTTT. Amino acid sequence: CASSIKRGADTQYF.

As DNA, the CDR3 is TGTGCCACCAGTGATTGGACGAGTAACTATGGCTACACCTTC. Translating gives CATSDWTSNYGYTF. The genes are TRBV24-1 and TRBJ1-2; no definite D call. V was shortened by 2 bases and J by 1 base, with 7 bases between the two germline ends. Germline values: CDR1 KGHDR, CDR2 SFDVKD. There are 14 residues in the CDR3.

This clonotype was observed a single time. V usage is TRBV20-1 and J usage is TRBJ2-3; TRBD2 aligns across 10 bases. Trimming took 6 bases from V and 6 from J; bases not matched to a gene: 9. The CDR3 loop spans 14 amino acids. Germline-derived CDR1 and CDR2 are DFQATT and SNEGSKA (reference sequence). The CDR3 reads CSATLAGAGDTQYF. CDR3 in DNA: TGCAGTGCAACCCTAGCGGGAGCCGGGGATACGCAGTATTTT.

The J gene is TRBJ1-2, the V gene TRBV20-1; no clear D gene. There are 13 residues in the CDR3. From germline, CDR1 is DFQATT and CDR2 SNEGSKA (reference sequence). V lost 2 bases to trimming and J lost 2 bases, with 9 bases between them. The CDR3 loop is CSARSQENYGYTF. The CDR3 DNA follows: TGCAGTGCTAGAAGTCAAGAAAACTATGGCTACACCTTC.

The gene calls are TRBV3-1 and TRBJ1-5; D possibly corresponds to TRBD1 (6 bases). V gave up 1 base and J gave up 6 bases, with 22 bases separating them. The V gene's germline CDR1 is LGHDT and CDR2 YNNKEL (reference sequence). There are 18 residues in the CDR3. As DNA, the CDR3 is TGTGCCAGCAGCCAAGGCCCGAGGTCCGGGCACAGGGTTCAGCCCCAGCATTTT. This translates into CASSQGPRSGHRVQPQHF. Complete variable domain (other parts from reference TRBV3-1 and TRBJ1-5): DTAVSQTPKYLVTQMGNDKSIKCEQNLGHDTMYWYKQDSKKFLKIMFSYNNKELIINETVPNRFSPKSPDKAHLNLHINSLELGDSAVYFCASSQGPRSGHRVQPQHFGDGTRLSIL.

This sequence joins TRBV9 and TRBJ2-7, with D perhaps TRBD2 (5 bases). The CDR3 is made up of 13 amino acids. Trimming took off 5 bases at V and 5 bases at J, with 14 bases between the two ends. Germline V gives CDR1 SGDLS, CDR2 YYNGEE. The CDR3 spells CASSPPRGNEQYF. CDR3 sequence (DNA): TGTGCCAGCAGTCCCCCCCGGGGAAACGAGCAGTACTTC.

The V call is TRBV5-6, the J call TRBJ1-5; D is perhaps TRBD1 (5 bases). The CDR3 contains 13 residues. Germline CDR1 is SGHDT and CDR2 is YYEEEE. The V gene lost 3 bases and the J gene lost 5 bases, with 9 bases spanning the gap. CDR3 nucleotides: TGTGCCAGCAGCTCGGGGGGTTATCAGCCCCAGCATTTT. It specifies CASSSGGYQPQHF.

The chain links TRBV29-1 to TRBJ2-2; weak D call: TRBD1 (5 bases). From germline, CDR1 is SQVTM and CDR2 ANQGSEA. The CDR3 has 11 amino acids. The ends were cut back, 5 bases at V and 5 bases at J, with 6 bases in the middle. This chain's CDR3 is CSVRQTGELFF. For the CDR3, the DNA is TGCAGCGTTAGACAGACCGGGGAGCTGTTTTTT.

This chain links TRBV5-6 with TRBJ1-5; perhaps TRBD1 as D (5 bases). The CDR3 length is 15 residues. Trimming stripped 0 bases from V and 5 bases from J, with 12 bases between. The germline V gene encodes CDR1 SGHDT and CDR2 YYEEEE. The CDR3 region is CASSLAALGDQPQHF. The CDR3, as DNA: TGTGCCAGCAGCTTGGCAGCCTTGGGGGATCAGCCCCAGCATTTT.

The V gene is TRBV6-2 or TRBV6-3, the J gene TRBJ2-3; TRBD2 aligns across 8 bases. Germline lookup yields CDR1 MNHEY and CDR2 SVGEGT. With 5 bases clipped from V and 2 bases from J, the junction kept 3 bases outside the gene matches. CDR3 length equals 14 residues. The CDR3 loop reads CASSQTSATDTQYF. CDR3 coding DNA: TGTGCCAGCAGTCAGACTAGCGCCACAGATACGCAGTATTTT.

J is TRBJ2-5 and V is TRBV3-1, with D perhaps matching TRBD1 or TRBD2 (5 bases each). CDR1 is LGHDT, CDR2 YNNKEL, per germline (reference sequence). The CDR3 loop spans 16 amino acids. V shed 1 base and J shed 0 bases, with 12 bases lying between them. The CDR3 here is CASSQVSRDDQETQYF. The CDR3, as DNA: TGTGCCAGCAGCCAAGTTAGTCGGGACGACCAAGAGACCCAGTACTTC.

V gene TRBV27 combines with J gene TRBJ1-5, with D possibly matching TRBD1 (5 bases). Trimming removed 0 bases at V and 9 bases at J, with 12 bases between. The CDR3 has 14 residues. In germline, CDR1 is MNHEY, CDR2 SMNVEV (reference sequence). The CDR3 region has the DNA TGTGCCAGCAGTTTATCCGGAGGGGCCTGGCCCCAGCATTTT. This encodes CASSLSGGAWPQHF.

CDR3 loop: CSVEGSAGEVYNEQFF. In DNA form, the CDR3 reads TGCAGCGTTGAAGGTTCGGCGGGAGAGGTTTACAATGAGCAGTTCTTC. This chain connects TRBV29-1 to TRBJ2-1; 7 positions match TRBD2. Unmatched junction bases numbered 10, after V lost 1 base and J lost 4 bases. Germline assignment: CDR1 SQVTM and CDR2 ANQGSEA. The CDR3 runs 16 residues.

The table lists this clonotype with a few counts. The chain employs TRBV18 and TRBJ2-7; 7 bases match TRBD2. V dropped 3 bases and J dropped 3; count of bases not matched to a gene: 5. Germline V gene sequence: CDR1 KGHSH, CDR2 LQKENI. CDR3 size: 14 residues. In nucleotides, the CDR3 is TGTGCCAGCTCACCCGGTGGGGGGGGCTACGAGCAGTACTTC. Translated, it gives CASSPGGGGYEQYF.

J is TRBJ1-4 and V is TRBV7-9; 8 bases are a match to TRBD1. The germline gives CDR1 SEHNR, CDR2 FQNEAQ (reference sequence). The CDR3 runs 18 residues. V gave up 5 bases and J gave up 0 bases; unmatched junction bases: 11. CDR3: CASSPSQGAAATNEKLFF. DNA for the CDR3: TGTGCCAGCAGCCCGTCCCAGGGGGCCGCCGCAACTAATGAAAAACTGTTTTTT.

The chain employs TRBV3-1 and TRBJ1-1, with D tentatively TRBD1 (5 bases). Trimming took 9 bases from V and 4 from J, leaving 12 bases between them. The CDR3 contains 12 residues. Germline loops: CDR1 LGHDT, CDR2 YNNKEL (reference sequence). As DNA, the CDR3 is TGTGCCAGTGAGGGCGGGGGCACTGAAGCTTTCTTT. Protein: CASEGGGTEAFF.